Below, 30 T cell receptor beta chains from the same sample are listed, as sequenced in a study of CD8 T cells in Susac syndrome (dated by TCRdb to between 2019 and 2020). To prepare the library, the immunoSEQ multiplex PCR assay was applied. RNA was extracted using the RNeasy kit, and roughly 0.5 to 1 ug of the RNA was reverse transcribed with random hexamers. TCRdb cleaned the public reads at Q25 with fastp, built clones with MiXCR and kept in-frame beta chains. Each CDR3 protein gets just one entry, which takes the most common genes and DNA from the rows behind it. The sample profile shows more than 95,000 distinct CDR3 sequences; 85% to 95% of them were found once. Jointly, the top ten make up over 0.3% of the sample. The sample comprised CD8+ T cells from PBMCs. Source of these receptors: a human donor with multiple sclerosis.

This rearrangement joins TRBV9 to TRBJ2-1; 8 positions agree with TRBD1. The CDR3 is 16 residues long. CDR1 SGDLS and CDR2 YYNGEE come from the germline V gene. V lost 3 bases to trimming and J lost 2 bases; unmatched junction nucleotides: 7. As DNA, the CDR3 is TGTGCCAGCAGCGCTGCCGGACAGGGTCCCTACAATGAGCAGTTCTTC. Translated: CASSAAGQGPYNEQFF.

CDR3 sequence (DNA): TGTGCCAGCAGCTGGACAGGCCCCTACGAGCAGTACTTC. Its protein is CASSWTGPYEQYF. The chain combines TRBV12-3 or TRBV12-4 with TRBJ2-7, with TRBD1 matching 7 bases. Losses at the gene ends were 6 bases for V and 2 bases for J; bases not matched to a gene: 4. The CDR3 is 13 amino acids.

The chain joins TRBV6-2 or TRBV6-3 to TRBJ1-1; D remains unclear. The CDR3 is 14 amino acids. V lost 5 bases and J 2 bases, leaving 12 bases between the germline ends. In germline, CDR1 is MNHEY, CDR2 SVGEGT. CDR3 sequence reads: CASSTGRINTEAFF. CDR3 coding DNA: TGTGCCAGCAGTACTGGGAGGATTAACACTGAAGCTTTCTTT.

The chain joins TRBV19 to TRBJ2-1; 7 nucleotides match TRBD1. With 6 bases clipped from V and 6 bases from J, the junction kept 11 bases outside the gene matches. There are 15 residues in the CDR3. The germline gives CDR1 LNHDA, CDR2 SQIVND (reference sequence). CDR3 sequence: CASRSRTGESNEQFF. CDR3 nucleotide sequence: TGTGCCAGTAGATCAAGGACAGGAGAATCCAATGAGCAGTTCTTC.

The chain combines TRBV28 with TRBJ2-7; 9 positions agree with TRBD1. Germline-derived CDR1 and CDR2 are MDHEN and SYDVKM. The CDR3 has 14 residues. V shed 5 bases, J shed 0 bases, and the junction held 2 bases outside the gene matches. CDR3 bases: TGTGCCAGCAGTGACAGGGGGAGCTCCTACGAGCAGTACTTC. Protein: CASSDRGSSYEQYF.

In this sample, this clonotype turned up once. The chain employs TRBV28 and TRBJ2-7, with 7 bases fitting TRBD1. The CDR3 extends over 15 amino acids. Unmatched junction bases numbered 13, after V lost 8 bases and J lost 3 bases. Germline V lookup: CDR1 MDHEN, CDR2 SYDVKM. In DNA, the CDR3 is TGTGCCAGCGCAGCCCCCGGGACAGCCCTCTACGAGCAGTACTTC. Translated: CASAAPGTALYEQYF.

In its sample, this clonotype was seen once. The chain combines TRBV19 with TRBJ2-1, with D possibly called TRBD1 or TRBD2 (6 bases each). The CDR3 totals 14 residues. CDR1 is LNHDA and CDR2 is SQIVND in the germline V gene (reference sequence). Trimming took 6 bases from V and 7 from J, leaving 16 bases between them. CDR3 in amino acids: CASRPGGLANEQFF. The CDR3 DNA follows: TGTGCCAGTAGACCCGGGGGCTTAGCGAATGAGCAGTTCTTC.

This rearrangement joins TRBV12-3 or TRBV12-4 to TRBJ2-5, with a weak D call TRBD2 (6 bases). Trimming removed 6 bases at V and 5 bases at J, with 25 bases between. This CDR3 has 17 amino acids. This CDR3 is CASRPWGGPRGPETQYF. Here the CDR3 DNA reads TGTGCCAGCAGGCCTTGGGGAGGCCCACGGGGTCCGGAGACCCAGTACTTC.

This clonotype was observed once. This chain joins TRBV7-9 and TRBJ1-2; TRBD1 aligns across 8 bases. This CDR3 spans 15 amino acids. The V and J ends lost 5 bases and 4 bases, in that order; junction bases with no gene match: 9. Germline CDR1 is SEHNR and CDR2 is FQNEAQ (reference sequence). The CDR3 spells CASSNRDRSFYGYTF. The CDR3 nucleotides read TGTGCCAGCAGCAACAGGGACAGGTCGTTCTATGGCTACACCTTC.

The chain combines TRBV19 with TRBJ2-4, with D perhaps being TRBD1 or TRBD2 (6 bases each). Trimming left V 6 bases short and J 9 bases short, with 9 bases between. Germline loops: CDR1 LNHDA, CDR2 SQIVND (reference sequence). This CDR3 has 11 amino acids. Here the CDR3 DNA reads TGTGCCAGTAGCCCGGGGGCCATTCAGTACTTC. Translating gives CASSPGAIQYF.

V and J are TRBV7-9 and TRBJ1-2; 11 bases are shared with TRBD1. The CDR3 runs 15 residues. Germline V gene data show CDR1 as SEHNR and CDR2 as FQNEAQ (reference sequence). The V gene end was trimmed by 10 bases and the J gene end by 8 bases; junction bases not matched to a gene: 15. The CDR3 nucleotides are TGTGCCACACCCTCATACCGGGACAGGGGGATAGGCTACACCTTC. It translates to CATPSYRDRGIGYTF. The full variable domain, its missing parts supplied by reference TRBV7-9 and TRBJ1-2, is DTGVSQNPRHKITKRGQNVTFRCDPISEHNRLYWYRQTLGQGPEFLTYFQNEAQLEKSRLLSDRFSAERPKGSFSTLEIQRTEQGDSAMYLCATPSYRDRGIGYTFGSGTRLTVV.

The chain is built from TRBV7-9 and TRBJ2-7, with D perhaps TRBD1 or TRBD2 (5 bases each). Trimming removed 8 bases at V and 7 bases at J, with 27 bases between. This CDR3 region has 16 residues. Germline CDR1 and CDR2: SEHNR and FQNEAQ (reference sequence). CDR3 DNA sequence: TGTGCCAGCTCCACAGGACGAATCTCTTTTCTAGCTGAGCAGTACTTC. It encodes CASSTGRISFLAEQYF.

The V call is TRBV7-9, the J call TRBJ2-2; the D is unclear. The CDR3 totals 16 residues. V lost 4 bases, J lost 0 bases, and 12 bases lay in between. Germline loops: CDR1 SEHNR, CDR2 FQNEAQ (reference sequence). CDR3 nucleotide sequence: TGTGCCAGCAGCTCAACCGTAGAGGCGAACACCGGGGAGCTGTTTTTT. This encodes CASSSTVEANTGELFF.

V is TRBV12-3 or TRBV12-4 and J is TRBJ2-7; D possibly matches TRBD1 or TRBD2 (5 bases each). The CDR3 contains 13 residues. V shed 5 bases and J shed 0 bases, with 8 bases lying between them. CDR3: CASSTGTSYEQYF. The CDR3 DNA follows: TGTGCCAGCAGTACGGGGACCTCCTACGAGCAGTACTTC.

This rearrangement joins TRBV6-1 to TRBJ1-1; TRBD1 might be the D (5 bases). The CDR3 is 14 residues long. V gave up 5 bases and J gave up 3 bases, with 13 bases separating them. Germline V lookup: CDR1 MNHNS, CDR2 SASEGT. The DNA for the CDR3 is TGTGCCAGCAGTACTGGGGCGGAGTACACTGAAGCTTTCTTT. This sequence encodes CASSTGAEYTEAFF.

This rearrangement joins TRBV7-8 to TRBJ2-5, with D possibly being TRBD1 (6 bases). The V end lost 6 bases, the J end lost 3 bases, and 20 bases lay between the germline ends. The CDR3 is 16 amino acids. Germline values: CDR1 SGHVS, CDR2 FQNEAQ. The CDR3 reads CASRNPMGRGEETQYF. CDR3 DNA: TGTGCCAGCAGGAACCCGATGGGCAGGGGAGAAGAGACCCAGTACTTC.

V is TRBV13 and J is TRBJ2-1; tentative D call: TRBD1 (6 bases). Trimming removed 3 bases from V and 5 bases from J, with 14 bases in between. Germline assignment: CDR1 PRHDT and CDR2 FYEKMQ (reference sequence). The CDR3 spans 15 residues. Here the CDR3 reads CASSFAGTTDNEQFF. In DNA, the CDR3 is TGTGCCAGCAGCTTCGCCGGGACAACCGACAATGAGCAGTTCTTC.

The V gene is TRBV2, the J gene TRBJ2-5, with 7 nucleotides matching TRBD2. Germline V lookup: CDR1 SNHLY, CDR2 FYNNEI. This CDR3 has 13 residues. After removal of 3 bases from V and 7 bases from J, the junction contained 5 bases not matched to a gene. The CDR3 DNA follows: TGTGCCAGCAGTGAGGGGAGGGAGTGGACCCAGTACTTC. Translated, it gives CASSEGREWTQYF.

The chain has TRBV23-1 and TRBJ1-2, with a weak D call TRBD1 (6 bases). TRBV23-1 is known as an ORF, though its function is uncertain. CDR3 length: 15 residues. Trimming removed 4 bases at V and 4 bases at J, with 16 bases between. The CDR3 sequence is CASSLEIGGFYGYTF. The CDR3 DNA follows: TGCGCCAGCAGTCTAGAGATAGGGGGGTTCTATGGCTACACCTTC.

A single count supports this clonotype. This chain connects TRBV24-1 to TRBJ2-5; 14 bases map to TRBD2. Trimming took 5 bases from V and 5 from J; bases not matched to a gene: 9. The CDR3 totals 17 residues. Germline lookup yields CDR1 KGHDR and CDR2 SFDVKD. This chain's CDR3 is CATSGPGTSGGYETQYF. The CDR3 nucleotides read TGTGCCACCAGTGGCCCCGGGACTAGCGGGGGTTACGAGACCCAGTACTTC.

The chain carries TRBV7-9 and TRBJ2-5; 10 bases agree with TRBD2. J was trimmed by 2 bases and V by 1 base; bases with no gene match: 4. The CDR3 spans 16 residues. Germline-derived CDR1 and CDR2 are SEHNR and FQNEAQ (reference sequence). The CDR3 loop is CASSLVLAGRQETQYF. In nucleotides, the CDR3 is TGTGCCAGCAGCTTAGTACTAGCGGGAAGGCAAGAGACCCAGTACTTC.

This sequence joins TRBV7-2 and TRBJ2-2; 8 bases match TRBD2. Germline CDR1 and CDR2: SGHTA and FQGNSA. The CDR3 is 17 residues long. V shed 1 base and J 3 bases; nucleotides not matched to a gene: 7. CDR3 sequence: CASSLEEREFDTGELFF. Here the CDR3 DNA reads TGTGCCAGCAGCTTAGAGGAGCGGGAGTTCGACACCGGGGAGCTGTTTTTT.

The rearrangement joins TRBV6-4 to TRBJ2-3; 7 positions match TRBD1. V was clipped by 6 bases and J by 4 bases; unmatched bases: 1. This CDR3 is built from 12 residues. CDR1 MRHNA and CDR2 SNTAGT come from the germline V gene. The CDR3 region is CASRTGPDTQYF. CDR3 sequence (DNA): TGTGCCAGCAGGACAGGGCCAGATACGCAGTATTTT.

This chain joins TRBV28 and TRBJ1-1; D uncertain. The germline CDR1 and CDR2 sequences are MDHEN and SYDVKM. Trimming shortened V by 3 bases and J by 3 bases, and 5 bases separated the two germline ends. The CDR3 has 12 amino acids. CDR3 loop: CASSFRDTEAFF. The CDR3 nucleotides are TGTGCCAGCAGTTTCCGAGACACTGAAGCTTTCTTT.

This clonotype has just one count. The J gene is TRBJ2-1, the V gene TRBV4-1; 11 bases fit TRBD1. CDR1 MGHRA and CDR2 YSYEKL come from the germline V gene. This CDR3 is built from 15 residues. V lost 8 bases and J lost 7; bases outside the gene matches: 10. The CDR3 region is CASAEGQGELNEQFF. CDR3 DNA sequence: TGCGCCAGCGCTGAGGGACAGGGGGAGTTGAATGAGCAGTTCTTC.

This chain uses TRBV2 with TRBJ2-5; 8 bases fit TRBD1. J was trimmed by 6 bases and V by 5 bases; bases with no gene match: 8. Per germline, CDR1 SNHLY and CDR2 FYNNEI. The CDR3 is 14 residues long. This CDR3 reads CASSPRTGWQTQYF. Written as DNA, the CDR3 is TGTGCCAGCAGTCCCAGGACAGGGTGGCAGACCCAGTACTTC.

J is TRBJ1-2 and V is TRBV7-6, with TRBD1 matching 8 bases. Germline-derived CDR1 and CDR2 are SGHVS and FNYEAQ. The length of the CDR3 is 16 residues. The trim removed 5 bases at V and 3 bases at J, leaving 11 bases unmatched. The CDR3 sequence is CASSAEVGTGDYGYTF. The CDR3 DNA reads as TGTGCCAGCAGCGCAGAAGTCGGGACAGGCGACTATGGCTACACCTTC. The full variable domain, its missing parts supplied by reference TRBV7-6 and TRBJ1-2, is GAGVSQSPRYKVTKRGQDVALRCDPISGHVSLYWYRQALGQGPEFLTYFNYEAQQDKSGLPNDRFSAERPEGSISTLTIQRTEQRDSAMYRCASSAEVGTGDYGYTFGSGTRLTVV.

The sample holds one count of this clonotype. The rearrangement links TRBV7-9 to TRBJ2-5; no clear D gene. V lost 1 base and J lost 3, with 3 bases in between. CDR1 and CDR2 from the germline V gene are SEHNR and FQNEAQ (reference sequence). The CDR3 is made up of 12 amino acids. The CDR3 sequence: CASSLGKETQYF. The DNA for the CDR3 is TGTGCCAGCAGCTTAGGAAAAGAGACCCAGTACTTC.

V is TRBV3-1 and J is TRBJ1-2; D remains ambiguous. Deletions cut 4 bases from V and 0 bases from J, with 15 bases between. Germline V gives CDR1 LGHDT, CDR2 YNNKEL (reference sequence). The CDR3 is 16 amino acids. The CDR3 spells CASSPSRGVANYGYTF. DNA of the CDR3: TGTGCCAGCAGCCCAAGCCGGGGAGTAGCTAACTATGGCTACACCTTC.

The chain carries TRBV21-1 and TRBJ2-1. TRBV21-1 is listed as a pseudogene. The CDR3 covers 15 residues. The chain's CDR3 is CASSKIPRVWNEQFF. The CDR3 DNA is TGTGCCAGCAGCAAAATCCCTAGAGTATGGAATGAGCAGTTCTTC.